One and the same sample provided the 12 T cell receptor beta chains below, sequenced in a study of T cell repertoires in cytomegalovirus infection. For these receptors, no antigen is known. One entry per CDR3 protein, called by TCRdb with MiXCR from the reads. The sample has around 710,000 distinct CDR3 sequences, 29% seen once; the top ten hold about 12%. The source was cultured CD8+ T cells from PBMCs, collected from culture after CMV antigen stimulation. Receptor source: a human donor in good health (CMV status not recorded). Some clones in this sample may be carry-over from other donors' samples.

The rearrangement uses TRBV20-1 and TRBJ2-7; TRBD2 is a possible D gene (6 bases). The germline V gene encodes CDR1 DFQATT and CDR2 SNEGSKA (reference sequence). The V end was cut by 5 bases, the J end by 4 bases, with 15 bases between. The CDR3 length is 13 residues. CDR3 nucleotides: TGCAGTGCTTTCCCTGGACGGGAGTACGAGCAGTACTTC. The encoded protein is CSAFPGREYEQYF.

The chain carries TRBV7-9 and TRBJ1-1; D may be TRBD1 (5 bases). CDR3 size: 16 residues. With 1 base removed from V and 6 bases from J, the gap between germline ends came to 18 bases. Germline CDR1 and CDR2: SEHNR and FQNEAQ (reference sequence). The CDR3 protein is CASSLGWGLGVPEAFF. The CDR3 region has the DNA TGTGCCAGCAGCTTAGGGTGGGGGTTAGGGGTCCCTGAAGCTTTCTTT.

The CDR3 loop reads CASSAGGLVDEQFF. The DNA for the CDR3 is TGCGCCAGCAGTGCAGGAGGGTTGGTCGATGAGCAGTTCTTC. The V and J genes are TRBV10-1 and TRBJ2-1, with D perhaps matching TRBD2 (6 bases). The CDR3 is 14 amino acids. Germline V gives CDR1 WNHNN, CDR2 SYGVQD (reference sequence). V dropped 4 bases and J dropped 8 bases, with 15 bases sitting between them.

The V gene is TRBV5-1, the J gene TRBJ2-5; D uncertain. Germline CDR1 and CDR2: SGHRS and YFSETQ. The V gene lost 0 bases and the J gene lost 5 bases, with 14 bases spanning the gap. CDR3 length equals 15 residues. This CDR3 reads CASSLVVGLKETQYF. The CDR3 region has the DNA TGCGCCAGCAGCTTGGTCGTGGGCTTGAAGGAGACCCAGTACTTC.

CDR3 loop: CASSLVAGATEAFF. As DNA, the CDR3 is TGTGCCAGCAGCTTGGTGGCAGGGGCCACTGAAGCTTTCTTT. The J gene is TRBJ1-1, the V gene TRBV5-8, with a possible D match to TRBD1 (6 bases). In germline, CDR1 is SGHTS, CDR2 YDEGEE. V lost 0 bases to trimming and J lost 4 bases, with 10 bases between them. The CDR3 has 14 residues.

The rearrangement links TRBV19 to TRBJ2-2, with D uncertain. Germline lookup yields CDR1 LNHDA and CDR2 SQIVND (reference sequence). This CDR3 is built from 14 residues. The V end lost 6 bases, the J end lost 5 bases, and 13 bases lay between the germline ends. The CDR3 DNA reads as TGTGCCAGTAGCGTCGCATCGACAACCGGGGAGCTGTTTTTT. Protein product: CASSVASTTGELFF.

In this sample, this clonotype turned up once. The chain recombines TRBV15 with TRBJ2-5; D call uncertain. V was clipped by 1 base and J by 4 bases, with 10 bases between them. The CDR3 spans 14 residues. The V gene's germline CDR1 is LNHNV and CDR2 YYDKDF (reference sequence). CDR3 in amino acids: CATSRVVWGETQYF. The CDR3 region has the DNA TGTGCCACCAGCAGAGTTGTTTGGGGAGAGACCCAGTACTTC.

The rearrangement links TRBV9 to TRBJ2-4, with unresolved D. CDR3 length equals 15 residues. The germline V and J ends were trimmed by 3 bases and 1 base, with 11 bases remaining between them. Germline loops: CDR1 SGDLS, CDR2 YYNGEE. The CDR3 sequence: CASSEDAGAKNIQYF. The CDR3, as DNA: TGTGCCAGCAGCGAAGATGCTGGGGCCAAAAACATTCAGTACTTC.

This clonotype has a handful of counts. The chain couples TRBV4-3 to TRBJ1-2; no reliable D call. Trimming removed 1 base from V and 5 bases from J, with 20 bases in between. From germline, CDR1 is LGHNA and CDR2 YSLEER. The CDR3 is 17 residues long. The CDR3 protein is CASSQVGFTETSYGYTF. The CDR3 coding sequence is TGCGCCAGCAGCCAAGTTGGGTTTACAGAGACGTCTTATGGCTACACCTTC.

This clonotype was seen only a few times. This chain joins TRBV6-6 and TRBJ2-7, with TRBD1 matching 12 bases. This CDR3 is 15 amino acids long. The germline V gene has CDR1 MNHNY and CDR2 SVGAGI (reference sequence). V was pared by 8 bases and J by 6 bases, with 11 bases of the junction left unmatched. CDR3 sequence (DNA): TGTGCCAGCCGACTCGGGACAGGGGGCGTTTTCGAGCAGTACGTC. Protein product: CASRLGTGGVFEQYV.

The chain carries TRBV5-6 and TRBJ2-7; TRBD1 matches at 9 bases. The CDR3 is 17 residues long. Germline CDR1 is SGHDT and CDR2 is YYEEEE. This CDR3 is CVSSGRDREGGPYEQYV. The CDR3 nucleotides are TGTGTCAGCAGCGGCAGGGACAGGGAAGGGGGTCCCTACGAGCAGTACGTC.

This sequence joins TRBV4-1 and TRBJ2-2, with TRBD1 identical over 8 bases. Trimming took 5 bases from V and 6 from J; bases not matched to a gene: 8. CDR3 length: 15 residues. Per the germline V gene, CDR1 is MGHRA and CDR2 is YSYEKL. The CDR3, as DNA: TGCGCCAGCAGCGCTAGGACAGGGATGGCCGGGGAGCTGTTTTTT. It is translated as CASSARTGMAGELFF.